This T cell receptor beta chain was obtained from a study of CD8 T cells in ankylosing spondylitis. The study's findings and limits: Disease-linked clones were reportedly significantly enriched in matched ankylosing spondylitis synovial fluid. What seemed typical of ankylosing spondylitis blood was a TCR beta motif built from eight highly homologous variants.

From the 5' RACE reads, TCRdb called clonotypes with MiXCR, one entry per CDR3 protein. The repertoire holds about 210,000 distinct CDR3 sequences, with around 7.9% as singletons. This clonotype was detected ten times or more. Its antigen remains unidentified. CDR1 SGDLS and CDR2 YYNGEE come from the germline V gene. Trimming took off 3 bases at V and 0 bases at J, with 4 bases between the two ends. This CDR3 spans 13 amino acids. The genes are TRBV9 and TRBJ1-3; the D is unclear. This clonotype originated in a male donor with ankylosing spondylitis. Sequenced material: blood, either unsorted or a sorted T cell fraction (not recorded which). DNA for the CDR3: TGTGCCAGCAGCGAAATCTCTGGAAACACCATATATTTT. It yields the protein CASSEISGNTIYF. The full variable domain, rest sourced from reference TRBV9 and TRBJ1-3, is DSGVTQTPKHLITATGQRVTLRCSPRSGDLSVYWYQQSLDQGLQFLIQYYNGEERAKGNILERFSAQQFPDLHSELNLSSLELGDSALYFCASSEISGNTIYFGEGSWLTVV.